One TCR beta chain is described in this entry. The antigen is not known. Researchers ran the assay at a deep level. Per the original data handling: Owing to the provision of junction-only sequences devoid of quality scores by immunoSEQ, filtering differed. This table comes from immunoSEQ multiplex PCR, and its TCRdb copy is limited to in-frame clones, with some not included. V and J calls and clone size are given by that table; D and trimming were obtained from the DNA. Found here are 500,000 to 550,000 clones, 90% to 96% of them singletons; the top ten hold about 0.068%. The data are from a study of shared clonotypes between healthy human individuals. The CDR3 runs to 14 residues. Germline loops: CDR1 MDHEN, CDR2 SYDVKM. V was cut by 4 bases and J by 8 bases, with 15 bases left in between. Findings and limits, study-wide: Generation probabilities of non-shared clonotypes were lower (relative to those shared by all four donors).

The TCR comes from a young woman in good health. Sequenced: naive CD4+ T cells sorted from blood. As to subset: CD45RA+ positively selected. This chain connects TRBV28 to TRBJ2-4; D is possibly TRBD1 or TRBD2 (5 bases each). DNA for the CDR3: TGTGCCAGCAGTTCCGCCGGGGCGCTGTACATTCAGTACTTC. Residues: CASSSAGALYIQYF.